What follows are 21 T cell receptor beta chains derived from one specimen sequenced in a study of Ad26.COV2.S vaccination and SARS-CoV-2 variants. Noted treatment: around 19 received Ad26.COV2.S at low or high dose, single or two shots; several received placebo; per-sample allocation not given. Each sample was drawn 63 days after the first injection (of vaccine or placebo). Data came from immunoSEQ multiplex PCR; TCRdb stores just in-frame clones and leaves some out. The sample records 300,000 to 350,000 clones, 80% to 90% being singletons. This specimen was peripheral blood, taken in a trial of Ad26.COV2.S vaccine versus placebo. The receptors originated from a person aged 18-65 years who received the Ad26.COV2.S COVID-19 vaccine or a placebo.

In nucleotides, the CDR3 is TGTGCCAGCAGCACGGGACAGGGGGCCAACGAGCAGTACTTC. Translation: CASSTGQGANEQYF. J is TRBJ2-7 and V is TRBV28, with 12 bases identical to TRBD1. V shed 6 bases and J 5 bases; nucleotides not matched to a gene: 5. Germline V CDR1 and CDR2: MDHEN, SYDVKM. The CDR3 length is 14 residues.

This CDR3 reads CASSSGNTIYF. The CDR3, as DNA: TGTGCCAGTTCCTCTGGAAACACCATATATTTT. The rearrangement joins TRBV19 to TRBJ1-3; D call uncertain. CDR3 size: 11 residues. Per germline, CDR1 LNHDA and CDR2 SQIVND (reference sequence). Trimming removed 8 bases from V and 0 bases from J, with 2 bases in between. The full variable domain, its missing parts supplied by reference TRBV19 and TRBJ1-3, is DGGITQSPKYLFRKEGQNVTLSCEQNLNHDAMYWYRQDPGQGLRLIYYSQIVNDFQKGDIAEGYSVSREKKESFPLTVTSAQKNPTAFYLCASSSGNTIYFGEGSWLTVV.

The chain recombines TRBV12-3 or TRBV12-4 with TRBJ2-5; D uncertain. The CDR3 runs to 12 residues. The ends were cut back, 4 bases at V and 0 bases at J, with 3 bases in the middle. The CDR3 loop is CASSSNQETQYF. Here the CDR3 DNA reads TGTGCCAGCAGTTCAAACCAAGAGACCCAGTACTTC.

J is TRBJ2-2 and V is TRBV19; D gene ambiguous. Germline V gives CDR1 LNHDA, CDR2 SQIVND (reference sequence). The CDR3 extends over 13 amino acids. With 7 bases removed from V and 4 bases from J, the gap between germline ends came to 10 bases. The DNA for the CDR3 is TGTGCCAGTACCCAGGCACCCACCGGGGAGCTGTTTTTT. Its translation: CASTQAPTGELFF.

The genes are TRBV9 and TRBJ2-2, with D unclear. CDR1 is SGDLS and CDR2 is YYNGEE in the germline V gene. The CDR3 spans 16 residues. Between the trimmed V and J ends, which lost 0 bases and 3 bases, there was a span of 12 bases. The CDR3 sequence: CASSVEDWSYTGELFF. DNA for the CDR3: TGTGCCAGCAGCGTAGAAGATTGGAGCTACACCGGGGAGCTGTTTTTT.

This chain uses TRBV5-1 with TRBJ2-1, with TRBD1 matching 7 bases. Germline V gene sequence: CDR1 SGHRS, CDR2 YFSETQ. This CDR3 has 14 amino acids. Germline trimming cut 0 bases from V and 9 bases from J; bases unmatched to any gene: 6. In DNA, the CDR3 is TGCGCCAGCAGCTTGGGACAGGGTAAGGGTGAGCAGTTCTTC. Translation gives CASSLGQGKGEQFF.

The chain couples TRBV19 to TRBJ2-1; TRBD1 or TRBD2 may be the D gene (5 bases each). With 3 bases removed from V and 7 bases from J, the gap between germline ends came to 13 bases. The CDR3 runs to 14 residues. Germline lookup yields CDR1 LNHDA and CDR2 SQIVND (reference sequence). CDR3 sequence (DNA): TGTGCCAGTAGTATCCAGGGTGGAGGAAATGAGCAGTTCTTC. Protein sequence: CASSIQGGGNEQFF.

The chain combines TRBV4-1 with TRBJ2-5; D unclear. Germline V gene sequence: CDR1 MGHRA, CDR2 YSYEKL. The CDR3 length is 17 residues. V dropped 1 base and J dropped 4 bases, with 19 bases sitting between them. DNA of the CDR3: TGCGCCAGCAGCCAAGTATCGCGCCCCAGTGAGGTAGAGACCCAGTACTTC. Translation: CASSQVSRPSEVETQYF.

This clone was seen only once. V is TRBV6-1 and J is TRBJ2-1; 7 nucleotides agree with TRBD2. The CDR3 is 17 amino acids. The V gene's germline CDR1 is MNHNS and CDR2 SASEGT. V was clipped by 1 base and J by 8 bases; unmatched bases: 14. The CDR3 nucleotides read TGTGCCAGCAGTGAAGGCCAGGGAGGGCCACGGCGGGATGAGCAGTTCTTC. Protein: CASSEGQGGPRRDEQFF.

The chain links TRBV30 to TRBJ1-1, with a possible D match to TRBD1 (5 bases). Germline values: CDR1 GTSNPN, CDR2 SVGIG (reference sequence). This CDR3 region has 12 residues. Trimming shortened V by 4 bases and J by 5 bases, and 11 bases separated the two germline ends. The CDR3 DNA is TGTGCCTGGATGGGGGTTGGAACTGAAGCTTTCTTT. Amino acids: CAWMGVGTEAFF. The whole variable domain, filled in from reference TRBV30 and TRBJ1-1, reads SQTIHQWPATLVQPVGSPLSLECTVEGTSNPNLYWYRQAAGRGLQLLFYSVGIGQISSEVPQNLSASRPQDRQFILSSKKLLLSDSGFYLCAWMGVGTEAFFGQGTRLTVV.

The chain links TRBV19 to TRBJ2-1, with D perhaps matching TRBD1 (6 bases). V shed 3 bases and J shed 1 base, with 16 bases lying between them. The CDR3 spans 17 residues. Germline CDR1 and CDR2: LNHDA and SQIVND (reference sequence). The CDR3 loop is CASSIRRRGLSYNEQFF. CDR3 coding DNA: TGTGCCAGTAGTATTCGGCGCAGGGGCCTATCCTACAATGAGCAGTTCTTC.

J is TRBJ2-5 and V is TRBV6-9; the match to TRBD1 covers 11 bases. V was clipped by 4 bases and J by 5 bases; unmatched bases: 6. The CDR3 sequence is 15 residues long. Germline V CDR1 and CDR2: MNHGY, SVAAGI. The CDR3 DNA is TGTGCCAGCAGTTCCGGGACAGGGGGGTTCGAGACCCAGTACTTC. It yields the protein CASSSGTGGFETQYF.

The V gene is TRBV5-1, the J gene TRBJ2-3, with no clear D. Between the trimmed V and J ends, which lost 5 bases and 0 bases, there was a span of 13 bases. The V gene's germline CDR1 is SGHRS and CDR2 YFSETQ. The CDR3 consists of 15 residues. The CDR3 DNA reads TGCGCCAGCAGATACCGGTGGTCTAGCACAGATACGCAGTATTTT. It translates to CASRYRWSSTDTQYF.

This sequence joins TRBV18 and TRBJ2-3, with D uncertain. V was cut by 6 bases and J by 3 bases, with 13 bases left in between. The CDR3 length is 14 residues. Germline lookup yields CDR1 KGHSH and CDR2 LQKENI. The CDR3 loop is CASSPEDDTDTQYF. Here the CDR3 DNA reads TGTGCCAGCTCCCCCGAGGACGATACAGATACGCAGTATTTT.

This clone has a handful of counts. V gene TRBV7-9 combines with J gene TRBJ2-7; the D call may be TRBD1 or TRBD2 (5 bases each). Germline-derived CDR1 and CDR2 are SEHNR and FQNEAQ (reference sequence). The CDR3 extends over 10 amino acids. V lost 8 bases and J 4 bases, leaving 6 bases between the germline ends. The CDR3: CASEGYEQYF. CDR3 coding DNA: TGTGCCAGCGAGGGGTACGAGCAGTACTTC. Full variable domain (rest looked up from reference TRBV7-9 and TRBJ2-7): DTGVSQNPRHKITKRGQNVTFRCDPISEHNRLYWYRQTLGQGPEFLTYFQNEAQLEKSRLLSDRFSAERPKGSFSTLEIQRTEQGDSAMYLCASEGYEQYFGPGTRLTVT.

The gene calls are TRBV4-1 and TRBJ1-4; possible D gene TRBD1, 5 bases. This CDR3 comprises 16 residues. Germline values: CDR1 MGHRA, CDR2 YSYEKL. V dropped 0 bases and J dropped 3 bases, with 11 bases sitting between them. DNA for the CDR3: TGCGCCAGCAGCCAAGATCAGGCAGGGCCTAATGAAAAACTGTTTTTT. This gives the protein CASSQDQAGPNEKLFF.

The V gene is TRBV5-1, the J gene TRBJ2-2; the D gene could be TRBD1 or TRBD2 (5 bases each). The germline V gene has CDR1 SGHRS and CDR2 YFSETQ. The germline V and J ends were trimmed by 4 bases and 2 bases, with 6 bases remaining between them. This CDR3 has 13 amino acids. The CDR3: CASSGDNTGELFF. DNA for the CDR3: TGCGCCAGCAGCGGGGACAACACCGGGGAGCTGTTTTTT.

Comment on this clone: With a much larger clone just one base away, this may be a read error. The same CDR3 also results from other DNA sequences found in this sample. The chain has TRBV5-1 and TRBJ1-1, with no clear D. Germline V CDR1 and CDR2: SGHRS, YFSETQ. The CDR3 has 13 amino acids. The V and J ends lost 2 bases and 1 base respectively, with 6 bases between them. CDR3 nucleotides: TGCGCCAGCAGCTTAGCGGGGAACACTGAAGCTTTCTTT. Translating gives CASSLAGNTEAFF.

The genes are TRBV4-2 and TRBJ2-3; maybe TRBD1 (6 bases). The CDR3 spans 15 residues. Germline V gene lookup returns CDR1 LGHNA and CDR2 YNFKEQ. V lost 4 bases and J lost 0, with 11 bases in between. In DNA, the CDR3 is TGTGCCAGCAGCCTTAAACAGGGAAGCACAGATACGCAGTATTTT. Translated, it gives CASSLKQGSTDTQYF.

The V call is TRBV28, the J call TRBJ1-2, with 7 nucleotides matching TRBD1. After removal of 6 bases from V and 1 base from J, the junction contained 14 bases not matched to a gene. Germline values: CDR1 MDHEN, CDR2 SYDVKM. CDR3 length: 17 residues. CDR3 sequence reads: CASSSAGQPNLNYGYTF. CDR3 DNA: TGTGCCAGCAGCTCTGCGGGACAGCCTAACCTTAACTATGGCTACACCTTC.

The rearrangement joins TRBV5-4 to TRBJ2-1; no firm D call. Germline loops: CDR1 SGHNT, CDR2 YYREEE (reference sequence). With 4 bases removed from V and 9 bases from J, the gap between germline ends came to 14 bases. The CDR3 is 13 amino acids. CDR3 sequence reads: CASSNYLGGEQFF. In DNA, the CDR3 is TGTGCCAGCAGCAACTACTTGGGCGGTGAGCAGTTCTTC.